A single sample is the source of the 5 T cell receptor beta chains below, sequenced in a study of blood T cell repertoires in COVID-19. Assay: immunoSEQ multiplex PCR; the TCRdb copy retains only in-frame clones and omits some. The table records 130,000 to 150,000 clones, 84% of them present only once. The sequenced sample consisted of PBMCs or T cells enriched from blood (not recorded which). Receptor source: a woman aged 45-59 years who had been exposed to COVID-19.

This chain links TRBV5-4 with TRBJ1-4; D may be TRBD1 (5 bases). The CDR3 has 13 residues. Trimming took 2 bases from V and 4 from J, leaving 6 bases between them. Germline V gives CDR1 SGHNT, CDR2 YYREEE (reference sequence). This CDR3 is CASSLRGNEKLFF. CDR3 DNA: TGTGCCAGCAGCTTAAGGGGTAATGAAAAACTGTTTTTT. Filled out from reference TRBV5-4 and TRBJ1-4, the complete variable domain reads ETGVTQSPTHLIKTRGQQVTLRCSSQSGHNTVSWYQQALGQGPQFIFQYYREEENGRGNFPPRFSGLQFPNYSSELNVNALELDDSALYLCASSLRGNEKLFFGSGTQLSVL.

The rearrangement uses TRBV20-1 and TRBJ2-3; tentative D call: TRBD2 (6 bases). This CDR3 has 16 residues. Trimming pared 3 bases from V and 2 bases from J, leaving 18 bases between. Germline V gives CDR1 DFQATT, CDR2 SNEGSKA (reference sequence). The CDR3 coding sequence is TGCAGTGCTAGTTATGGGGGGAAGGGGAACACAGATACGCAGTATTTT. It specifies CSASYGGKGNTDTQYF.

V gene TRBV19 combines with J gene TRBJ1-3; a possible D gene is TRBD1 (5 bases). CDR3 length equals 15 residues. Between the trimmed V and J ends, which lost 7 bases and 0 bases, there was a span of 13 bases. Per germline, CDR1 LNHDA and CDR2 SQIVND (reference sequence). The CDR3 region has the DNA TGTGCCAGTACCCGGGACTTCTCCTCTGGAAACACCATATATTTT. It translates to CASTRDFSSGNTIYF.

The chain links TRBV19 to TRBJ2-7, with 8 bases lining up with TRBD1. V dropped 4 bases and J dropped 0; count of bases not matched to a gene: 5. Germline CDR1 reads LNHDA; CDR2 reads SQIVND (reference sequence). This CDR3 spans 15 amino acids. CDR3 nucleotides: TGTGCCAGTAGTACCCGGGACAGGCCCTCCTACGAGCAGTACTTC. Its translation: CASSTRDRPSYEQYF. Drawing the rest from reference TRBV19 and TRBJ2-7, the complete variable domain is DGGITQSPKYLFRKEGQNVTLSCEQNLNHDAMYWYRQDPGQGLRLIYYSQIVNDFQKGDIAEGYSVSREKKESFPLTVTSAQKNPTAFYLCASSTRDRPSYEQYFGPGTRLTVT.

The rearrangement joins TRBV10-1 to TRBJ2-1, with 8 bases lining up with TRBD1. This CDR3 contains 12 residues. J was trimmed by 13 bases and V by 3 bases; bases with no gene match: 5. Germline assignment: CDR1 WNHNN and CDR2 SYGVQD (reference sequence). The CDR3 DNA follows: TGCGCCAGCAGTGATTACGACAGGGGACAGTTCTTC. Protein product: CASSDYDRGQFF.